A single sample is the source of the 22 T cell receptor beta chains below, sequenced in a study of identical twins' blood T cells. TCRdb re-called the 5' RACE reads through MiXCR, storing one row per CDR3 protein. This table has 300,000 to 400,000 distinct CDR3 sequences, roughly 30% appearing once. Sequencing input: PBMCs. The source is a woman aged 18 to 50 in good health.

The sample holds a few counts of this clonotype. This chain links TRBV24-1 with TRBJ2-1; 7 nucleotides match TRBD2. The germline V gene has CDR1 KGHDR and CDR2 SFDVKD. CDR3 length: 11 amino acids. Trimming at V came to 9 bases and at J to 10 bases, leaving 5 bases not matched to a gene. The CDR3 nucleotides are TGTGCCACCGGTGCTAGCGGCGAGCAGTTCTTC. Its translation is CATGASGEQFF.

The table lists this clonotype with a few counts. The gene calls are TRBV19 and TRBJ1-2; a possible D gene is TRBD1 (5 bases). CDR3 size: 17 residues. Trimming cost V 2 bases and J 8 bases, with 24 bases left between them. In germline, CDR1 is LNHDA, CDR2 SQIVND (reference sequence). CDR3 sequence: CASSIYLTAGGSRGYTF. CDR3 nucleotides: TGTGCCAGTAGTATATATTTGACAGCCGGAGGGTCCCGAGGCTACACCTTC. Full variable domain (rest looked up from reference TRBV19 and TRBJ1-2): DGGITQSPKYLFRKEGQNVTLSCEQNLNHDAMYWYRQDPGQGLRLIYYSQIVNDFQKGDIAEGYSVSREKKESFPLTVTSAQKNPTAFYLCASSIYLTAGGSRGYTFGSGTRLTVV.

The chain is built from TRBV7-2 and TRBJ2-3, with 12 bases fitting TRBD2. The ends lost 3 bases at V and 6 bases at J; junction bases unmatched: 7. Germline CDR1 and CDR2: SGHTA and FQGNSA. The CDR3 runs to 16 residues. CDR3 sequence reads: CASSFSTLAGGDTQYF. DNA of the CDR3: TGTGCCAGCAGCTTTTCGACACTAGCGGGAGGTGATACGCAGTATTTT.

This chain connects TRBV11-2 to TRBJ2-7; perhaps TRBD2 as D (6 bases). CDR3 length: 16 amino acids. Trimming shortened V by 2 bases and J by 3 bases, and 17 bases separated the two germline ends. Germline CDR1 and CDR2: SGHAT and FQNNGV. The CDR3 here is CASSLTPGVKFYEQYF. CDR3 coding DNA: TGTGCCAGCAGCTTAACACCGGGAGTCAAATTCTACGAGCAGTACTTC.

In this sample, this clonotype turned up many times. V is TRBV12-3 or TRBV12-4 and J is TRBJ1-5; 10 nucleotides agree with TRBD1. J gave up 6 bases and V 6 bases, and 11 bases lay outside the gene matches. The CDR3 spans 16 residues. The CDR3 region has the DNA TGTGCCAGCAGGCACGAGACAGGGGGCGGTCGTCAGCCCCAGCATTTT. Translation gives CASRHETGGGRQPQHF.

The chain has TRBV5-8 and TRBJ2-1, with 13 bases fitting TRBD2. CDR3 length equals 17 residues. Germline V gene data show CDR1 as SGHTS and CDR2 as YDEGEE. V lost 0 bases, J lost 8 bases, and 8 bases stayed unmatched. CDR3 residues: CASSLAGTSGVRDEQFF. DNA for the CDR3: TGTGCCAGCAGCTTGGCCGGGACTAGCGGGGTAAGGGATGAGCAGTTCTTC.

The rearrangement uses TRBV20-1 and TRBJ2-7, with a possible D match to TRBD1 (5 bases). V lost 6 bases, J lost 2 bases, and 11 bases lay in between. CDR3 size: 12 residues. The germline CDR1 and CDR2 sequences are DFQATT and SNEGSKA (reference sequence). The CDR3 DNA follows: TGCAGTGCCCCGGACAATACCTACGAGCAGTACTTC. It yields the protein CSAPDNTYEQYF.

Comment on this clonotype: The junction departs from the called germline gene at one end, perhaps through a read error. The chain uses TRBV5-1 and TRBJ1-2; TRBD1 matches at 8 bases. The length of the CDR3 is 14 residues. Germline V gene sequence: CDR1 SGHRS, CDR2 YFSETQ. The CDR3 spells CASGLLGTGDRYTF. Written as DNA, the CDR3 is TGCGCCAGCGGCTTACTCGGGACAGGAGATCGCTACACCTTC.

As to this clonotype: At one end, the junction sequence differs from germline, possibly due to a read error. This chain joins TRBV14 and TRBJ1-1; TRBD1 aligns across 9 bases. The CDR3 runs to 17 residues. The germline CDR1 and CDR2 sequences are SGHDN and FVKESK. The CDR3 reads CASSQDLGQGLNTETFF. CDR3 coding DNA: TGTGCCAGCAGCCAAGATCTTGGACAGGGGCTGAACACTGAAACTTTCTTT.

A remark on this clonotype: The junction shows a germline mismatch at one end, possibly a read error. This rearrangement joins TRBV7-2 to TRBJ1-2; TRBD1 agrees at 8 bases. Germline V gene data show CDR1 as SGHTA and CDR2 as FQGNSA. The CDR3 runs 15 residues. In nucleotides, the CDR3 is TGTGCCAGCAGCTTAGTGTGGACAGGGTACGTCGGCTCCACCTTC. Residues: CASSLVWTGYVGSTF.

On this clonotype itself: The conserved closing phenylalanine or tryptophan is absent in this CDR3, likely reflecting a read error. The DNA is omitted, as the CDR3 cannot be located on it reliably, and the CDR3 follows TCRdb's listing. V and J are TRBV7-9 and TRBJ1-1; the tabulated D call, TRBD1, remains unverified against the DNA. A total of 10 residues make up the CDR3, ends included. Germline V CDR1 and CDR2: SEHNR, FQNEAQ (reference sequence). The CDR3 spells CASSRDRLIL.

With regard to this clonotype: With a much larger clone just one base away, this may be a read error. The chain carries TRBV29-1 and TRBJ2-2; D is perhaps TRBD2 (6 bases). The CDR3 totals 15 residues. In germline, CDR1 is SQVTM, CDR2 ANQGSEA. Written as DNA, the CDR3 is TGCAGCGTTGAAGCGTCGAGGTCAAACACCGGGGGGCTGTTTTTT. Its protein product is CSVEASRSNTGGLFF.

This chain links TRBV5-1 with TRBJ1-1, with D perhaps matching TRBD1 (5 bases). V gave up 0 bases and J gave up 6 bases, with 15 bases separating them. The length of the CDR3 is 15 residues. The germline V gene has CDR1 SGHRS and CDR2 YFSETQ. CDR3: CASSLALGEGAEAFF. In nucleotides, the CDR3 is TGCGCCAGCAGCTTGGCACTAGGGGAAGGTGCTGAAGCTTTCTTT. Supplemented by reference TRBV5-1 and TRBJ1-1, the full variable domain reads KAGVTQTPRYLIKTRGQQVTLSCSPISGHRSVSWYQQTPGQGLQFLFEYFSETQRNKGNFPGRFSGRQFSNSRSEMNVSTLELGDSALYLCASSLALGEGAEAFFGQGTRLTVV.

The chain recombines TRBV9 with TRBJ2-2; 13 bases agree with TRBD2. This CDR3 spans 17 amino acids. CDR1 and CDR2 from the germline V gene are SGDLS and YYNGEE. V gave up 3 bases and J gave up 3 bases; unmatched junction bases: 5. CDR3 protein: CASSELAGGRDTGELFF. Written as DNA, the CDR3 is TGTGCCAGCAGCGAACTAGCGGGAGGGCGAGACACCGGGGAGCTGTTTTTT.

Ten or more counts support this clonotype. The CDR3 DNA sequence: TGTGCTAGTGGTTTGTTCGGAAACACCATATATTTT. Protein sequence: CASGLFGNTIYF. The chain links TRBV12-5 to TRBJ1-3; D uncertain. Germline values: CDR1 LGHNT, CDR2 FRNRAP. The V end was cut by 2 bases, the J end by 4 bases, with 3 bases between. CDR3 length equals 12 residues.

This clonotype has just a few counts. This chain connects TRBV19 to TRBJ2-1; unclear D gene. The CDR3 totals 15 residues. Trimming cost V 5 bases and J 1 base, with 12 bases left between them. Germline assignment: CDR1 LNHDA and CDR2 SQIVND (reference sequence). CDR3 nucleotides: TGTGCCAGTAGTGCCCAGAGTGGGTCCTACAATGAGCAGTTCTTC. This gives the protein CASSAQSGSYNEQFF.

Regarding this clonotype: At one end, the junction sequence differs from germline, possibly due to a read error. The genes are TRBV20-1 and TRBJ1-1; D unresolved. Germline assignment: CDR1 DFQATT and CDR2 SNEGSKA (reference sequence). The CDR3 is made up of 13 amino acids. This chain's CDR3 is CSARGARPTEALF. The CDR3 coding sequence is TGCAGTGCTAGAGGGGCAAGGCCCACTGAAGCTTTATTT.

This clonotype was seen only a few times. The chain uses TRBV25-1 and TRBJ1-2; 9 bases align to TRBD1. CDR1 is MGHDK, CDR2 SYGVNS, per germline. This CDR3 has 12 amino acids. Unmatched junction bases numbered 3, after V lost 6 bases and J lost 7 bases. CDR3 region: CASSGTGSGYTF. CDR3 in DNA: TGTGCCAGCAGCGGGACAGGGTCTGGCTACACCTTC.

The chain has TRBV7-9 and TRBJ1-5; D remains unclear. The J call could be wrong; TRBJ2-3 is a better fit for the DNA end. The CDR3 length is 13 residues. Looked up from germline, CDR1 is SEHNR and CDR2 is FQNEAQ (reference sequence). The CDR3 nucleotides read TGTGCCAGCAGCTTAAGTGGCAATCAGCCCCAGTATTTT. Its protein is CASSLSGNQPQYF.

The V gene is TRBV3-1, the J gene TRBJ1-4; perhaps TRBD1 as D (5 bases). The CDR3 sequence is 14 residues long. The germline V gene has CDR1 LGHDT and CDR2 YNNKEL (reference sequence). V was shortened by 0 bases and J by 4 bases, with 6 bases between the two germline ends. Written as DNA, the CDR3 is TGTGCCAGCAGCCAAGACAGGGTTAATGAAAAACTGTTTTTT. Amino acid sequence: CASSQDRVNEKLFF.

This clonotype was recorded at least ten times. V is TRBV9 and J is TRBJ2-2; 10 bases line up with TRBD1. The CDR3 totals 21 residues. Germline CDR1 and CDR2: SGDLS and YYNGEE. J lost 8 bases, V lost 3 bases, and 25 bases had no gene match. The CDR3: CASSEAATIVGQGLARGELFF. DNA for the CDR3: TGTGCCAGCAGCGAAGCAGCAACTATTGTGGGACAGGGGTTGGCAAGAGGGGAGCTGTTTTTT.

The genes are TRBV6-6 and TRBJ1-1, with 7 bases identical to TRBD1. With V trimmed by 6 bases and J by 5 bases, 9 bases remained unmatched. Per germline, CDR1 MNHNY and CDR2 SVGAGI (reference sequence). The CDR3 extends over 14 amino acids. The chain's CDR3 is CASRSTGTSTEAFF. The DNA for the CDR3 is TGTGCCAGCAGGTCGACAGGGACATCTACTGAAGCTTTCTTT.